The 3 T cell receptor beta chains in this list originate from one sample, sequenced in a study of cytomegalovirus exposure and HLA in healthy donors. Primers for the PCR totalled 60 Vbeta and 13 Jbeta. Profiled with immunoSEQ multiplex PCR; TCRdb holds only in-frame clones, not every one. This table lists about 62,000 clones. The sequencing sample was made of PBMCs. All receptors come from a young man in good health and CMV-seropositive.

The chain uses TRBV9 and TRBJ2-7; TRBD1 matches 8 bases. Germline CDR1 SGDLS, CDR2 YYNGEE. V trimming: 1 base; J trimming: 6 bases; junction bases outside the gene matches: 6. The CDR3 extends over 14 amino acids. CDR3 residues: CASSVSQGASEQYF. The CDR3 coding sequence is TGTGCCAGCAGCGTATCTCAGGGGGCGAGCGAGCAGTACTTC. The whole variable domain, remainder taken from reference TRBV9 and TRBJ2-7, is DSGVTQTPKHLITATGQRVTLRCSPRSGDLSVYWYQQSLDQGLQFLIQYYNGEERAKGNILERFSAQQFPDLHSELNLSSLELGDSALYFCASSVSQGASEQYFGPGTRLTVT.

This chain joins TRBV7-2 and TRBJ2-7; D is unresolved. CDR3 length: 12 residues. Germline V CDR1 and CDR2: SGHTA, FQGNSA. Trimming removed 1 base from V and 3 bases from J, with 4 bases in between. The CDR3 region is CASSLDYYEQYF. Here the CDR3 DNA reads TGTGCCAGCAGCTTAGACTACTACGAGCAGTACTTC.

The chain is built from TRBV12-5 and TRBJ2-1, with D maybe TRBD2 (6 bases). V lost 4 bases to trimming and J lost 5 bases, with 18 bases between them. This CDR3 spans 16 amino acids. Germline-derived CDR1 and CDR2 are LGHNT and FRNRAP. DNA for the CDR3: TGTGCTAGTGGTTCAAGTAGCGGCAGTACCGACAATGAGCAGTTCTTC. Residues: CASGSSSGSTDNEQFF.